This T cell receptor beta chain was retrieved from a study of blood T cell repertoires in COVID-19. Background on the study: Acute-phase and convalescent COVID-19 samples originated in the United States, Italy and Spain. From T cells, B-cell-depleted T cells, or PBMCs came the material, which was cDNA or gDNA.

Clones were read by immunoSEQ multiplex PCR, and TCRdb kept only the in-frame ones, dropping some. The sample includes 200,000 to 300,000 clones, around 84% of them seen just once. The sample comprised peripheral blood. The sequence came from a man in his 60s with acute or convalescent COVID-19.

CDR3 sequence reads: CASSFWAGARTEAFF. CDR3 bases: TGTGCCAGCAGCTTCTGGGCTGGGGCGAGGACTGAAGCTTTCTTT. V is TRBV5-5 and J is TRBJ1-1; tentative D call: TRBD1 (5 bases). CDR1 and CDR2 from the germline V gene are SGHKS and YYEKEE (reference sequence). V was pared by 2 bases and J by 5 bases, with 16 bases between. CDR3 size: 15 residues.